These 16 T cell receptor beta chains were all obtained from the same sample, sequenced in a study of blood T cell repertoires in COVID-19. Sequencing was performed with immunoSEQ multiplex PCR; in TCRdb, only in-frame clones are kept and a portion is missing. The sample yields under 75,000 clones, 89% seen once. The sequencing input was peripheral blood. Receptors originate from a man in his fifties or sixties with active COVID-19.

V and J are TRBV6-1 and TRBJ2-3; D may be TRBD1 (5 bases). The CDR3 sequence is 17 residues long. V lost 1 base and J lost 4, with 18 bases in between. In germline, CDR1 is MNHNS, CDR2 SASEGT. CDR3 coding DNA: TGTGCCAGCAGTGAAGTGCCCCCAGGGAACGTCGCAGATACGCAGTATTTT. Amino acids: CASSEVPPGNVADTQYF.

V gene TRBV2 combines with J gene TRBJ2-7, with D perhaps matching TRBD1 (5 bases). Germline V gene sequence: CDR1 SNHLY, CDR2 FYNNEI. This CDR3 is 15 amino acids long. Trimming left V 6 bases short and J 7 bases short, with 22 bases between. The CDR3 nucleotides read TGTGCCAGCAGCCACGGATCCGTGGCCCCAGGGGAGCAGTACTTC. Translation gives CASSHGSVAPGEQYF.

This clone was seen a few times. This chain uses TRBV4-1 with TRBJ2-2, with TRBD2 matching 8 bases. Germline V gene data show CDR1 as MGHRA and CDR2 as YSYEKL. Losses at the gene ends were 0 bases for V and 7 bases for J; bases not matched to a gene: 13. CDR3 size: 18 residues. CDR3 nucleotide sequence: TGCGCCAGCAGCCAAGAGGCACTAGCGGTTCACGCGCGCGGGGAGCTGTTTTTT. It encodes CASSQEALAVHARGELFF.

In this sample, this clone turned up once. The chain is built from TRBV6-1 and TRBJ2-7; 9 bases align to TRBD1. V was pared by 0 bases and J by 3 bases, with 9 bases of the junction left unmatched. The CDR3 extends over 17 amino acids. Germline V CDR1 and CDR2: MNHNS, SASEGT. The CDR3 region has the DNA TGTGCCAGCAGTGAAGCCCTCTCTGGGACAGGGCGCTACGAGCAGTACTTC. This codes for CASSEALSGTGRYEQYF.

The CDR3: CASYRDRGGYTEAFF. The CDR3 coding sequence is TGTGCCAGTTACCGGGACAGGGGTGGGTACACTGAAGCTTTCTTT. The chain is built from TRBV19 and TRBJ1-1, with 10 nucleotides matching TRBD1. The CDR3 runs 15 residues. Germline V gene sequence: CDR1 LNHDA, CDR2 SQIVND (reference sequence). The trim removed 8 bases at V and 3 bases at J, leaving 9 bases unmatched.

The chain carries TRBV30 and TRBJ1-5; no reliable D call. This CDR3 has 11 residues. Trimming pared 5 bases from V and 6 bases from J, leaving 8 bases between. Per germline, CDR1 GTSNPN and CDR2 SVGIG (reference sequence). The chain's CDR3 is CAWGTGQPQHF. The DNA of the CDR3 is TGTGCCTGGGGTACGGGTCAGCCCCAGCATTTT.

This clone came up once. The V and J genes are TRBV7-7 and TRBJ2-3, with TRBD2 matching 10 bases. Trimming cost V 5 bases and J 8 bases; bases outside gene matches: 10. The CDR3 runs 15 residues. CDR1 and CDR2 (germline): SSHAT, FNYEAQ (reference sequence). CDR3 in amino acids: CASSDGAGGRRTQYF. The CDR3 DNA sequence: TGTGCCAGCAGCGATGGAGCGGGGGGGCGGCGTACGCAGTATTTT. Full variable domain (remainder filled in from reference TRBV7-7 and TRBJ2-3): GAGVSQSPRYKVTKRGQDVTLRCDPISSHATLYWYQQALGQGPEFLTYFNYEAQPDKSGLPSDRFSAERPEGSISTLTIQRTEQRDSAMYRCASSDGAGGRRTQYFGPGTRLTVL.

The CDR3 DNA sequence: TGTGCCAGCAGCTTAGTTGGCGGTTTCGATGAGCAGTTCTTC. Translated: CASSLVGGFDEQFF. J is TRBJ2-1 and V is TRBV7-8; D gene unclear. This CDR3 comprises 14 residues. Trimming removed 1 base at V and 8 bases at J, with 12 bases between. Germline V lookup: CDR1 SGHVS, CDR2 FQNEAQ.

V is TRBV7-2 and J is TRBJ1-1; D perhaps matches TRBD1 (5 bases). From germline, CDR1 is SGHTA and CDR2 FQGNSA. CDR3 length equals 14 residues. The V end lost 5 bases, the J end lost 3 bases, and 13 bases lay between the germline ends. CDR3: CASSAQGPHTEAFF. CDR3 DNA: TGTGCCAGCAGCGCGCAGGGTCCCCACACTGAAGCTTTCTTT.

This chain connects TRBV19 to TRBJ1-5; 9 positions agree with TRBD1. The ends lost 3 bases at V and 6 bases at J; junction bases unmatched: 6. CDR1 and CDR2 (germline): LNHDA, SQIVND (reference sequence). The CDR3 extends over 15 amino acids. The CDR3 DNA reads TGTGCCAGTAGTATTACGGGACAGGGCGGTCAGCCCCAGCATTTT. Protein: CASSITGQGGQPQHF.

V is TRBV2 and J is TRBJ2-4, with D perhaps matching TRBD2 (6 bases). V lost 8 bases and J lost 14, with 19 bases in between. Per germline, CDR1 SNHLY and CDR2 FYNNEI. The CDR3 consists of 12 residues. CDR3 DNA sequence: TGTGCCAGCGGGGGGACGCGGATAGCTGAGTACTTC. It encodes CASGGTRIAEYF.

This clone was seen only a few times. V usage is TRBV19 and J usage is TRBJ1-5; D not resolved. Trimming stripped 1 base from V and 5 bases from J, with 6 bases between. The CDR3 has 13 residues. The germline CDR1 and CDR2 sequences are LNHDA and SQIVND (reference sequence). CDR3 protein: CASSIARYQPQHF. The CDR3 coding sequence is TGTGCCAGTAGTATAGCTCGGTATCAGCCCCAGCATTTT.

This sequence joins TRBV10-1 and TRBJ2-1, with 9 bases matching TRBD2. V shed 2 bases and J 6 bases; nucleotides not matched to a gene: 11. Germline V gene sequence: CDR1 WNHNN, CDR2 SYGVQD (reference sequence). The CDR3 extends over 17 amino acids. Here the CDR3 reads CASSERLGERGANEQFF. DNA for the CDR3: TGCGCCAGCAGTGAGCGCCTAGGTGAGCGGGGGGCCAATGAGCAGTTCTTC.

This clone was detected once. The CDR3 is CASSSRRSSSGNTIYF. The CDR3 coding sequence is TGTGCCAGCAGCTCCAGGCGCAGCAGCTCTGGAAACACCATATATTTT. This chain uses TRBV13 with TRBJ1-3, with D unclear. The germline V and J ends were trimmed by 4 bases and 0 bases, with 13 bases remaining between them. CDR1 is PRHDT and CDR2 is FYEKMQ in the germline V gene (reference sequence). The CDR3 sequence is 16 residues long. The variable domain in full, completed from reference TRBV13 and TRBJ1-3, reads AAGVIQSPRHLIKEKRETATLKCYPIPRHDTVYWYQQGPGQDPQFLISFYEKMQSDKGSIPDRFSAQQFSDYHSELNMSSLELGDSALYFCASSSRRSSSGNTIYFGEGSWLTVV.

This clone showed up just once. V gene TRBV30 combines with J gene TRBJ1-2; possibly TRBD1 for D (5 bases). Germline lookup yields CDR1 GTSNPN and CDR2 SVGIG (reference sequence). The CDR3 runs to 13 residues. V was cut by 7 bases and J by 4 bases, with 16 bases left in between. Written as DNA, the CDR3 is TGTGCCTACCAGACAGACACGATCTATGGCTACACCTTC. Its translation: CAYQTDTIYGYTF.

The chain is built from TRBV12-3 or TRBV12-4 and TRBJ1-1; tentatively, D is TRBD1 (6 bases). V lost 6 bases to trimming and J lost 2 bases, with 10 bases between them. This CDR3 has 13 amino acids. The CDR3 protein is CASRIGGNTEAFF. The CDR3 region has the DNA TGTGCCAGCAGGATAGGGGGTAACACTGAAGCTTTCTTT.